Listed below are T cell receptor beta chains from one sample, sequenced in a study of cytotoxic CD8 clonotypes in ibrutinib-treated CLL. The protocol was immunoSEQ multiplex PCR, while the TCRdb copy is restricted to in-frame clones and leaves out a portion. The sample holds roughly 150,000 clones, more than 75% seen once. Sequenced material: PBMCs, taken after 12 months of ibrutinib treatment. The source of these receptors is a human donor with chronic lymphocytic leukemia. Each CDR3 is given with its conserved first and last residue. D genes are given only for firm matches. Size tells how often a clone was seen (once, few, many) or the class of an expanded clone, and some rows leave it out.

clone_size,j_call,d_call,v_call,cdr3_aa,cdr3_nt
-,TRBJ2-2,-,TRBV5-1,CASSLMTDPRDTGELFF,TGCGCCAGCAGCTTGATGACAGACCCCCGAGACACCGGGGAGCTGTTTTTT
-,TRBJ1-2,-,TRBV28,CASSSLGEGPPRGYTF,TGTGCCAGCAGTTCCCTCGGGGAGGGGCCTCCTCGGGGCTACACCTTC
few,TRBJ2-3,-,TRBV28,CASSFTPRGTDTQYF,TGTGCCAGCAGTTTTACCCCTAGAGGGACAGATACGCAGTATTTT
-,TRBJ2-1,-,TRBV7-9,CASSPATIEQFF,TGTGCCAGCAGCCCAGCAACCATCGAGCAGTTCTTC
-,TRBJ2-7,-,TRBV2,CASSEREPPYEQYF,TGTGCCAGCAGTGAAAGAGAGCCGCCCTACGAGCAGTACTTC
-,TRBJ2-1,-,TRBV6-5,CASAPRGGVYNEQFF,TGTGCCAGCGCCCCCCGGGGCGGGGTCTACAATGAGCAGTTCTTC
once,TRBJ2-7,-,TRBV4-3,CASSQEGFAYEQYF,TGCGCCAGCAGCCAAGAAGGGTTCGCCTACGAGCAGTACTTC
-,TRBJ1-2,TRBD1,TRBV7-2,CASSFPQGANYGYTF,TGTGCCAGCAGCTTCCCCCAGGGGGCGAACTATGGCTACACCTTC
few,TRBJ1-2,-,TRBV4-3,CASSQEGYLGGYTF,TGCGCCAGCAGCCAAGAGGGGTATTTGGGTGGCTACACCTTC
few,TRBJ1-6,-,TRBV10-3,CAISETGNSPLHF,TGTGCCATCAGTGAGACAGGGAATTCACCCCTCCACTTT